These 32 T cell receptor beta chains share one sample of origin, sequenced in a study of cytomegalovirus exposure and HLA in healthy donors. PCR was performed using 60 Vbeta and 13 Jbeta primers. The data were produced by immunoSEQ multiplex PCR, yet TCRdb's version contains in-frame clones alone and is incomplete. The sample carries some 100,000 clones, approximately 75% recorded once. What was sequenced was PBMCs. All receptors come from a woman in her seventies in good health and CMV-seropositive.

The chain is built from TRBV29-1 and TRBJ2-7, with D hard to call. The CDR3 runs to 11 residues. Trimming shortened V by 6 bases and J by 3 bases, and 9 bases separated the two germline ends. Germline V gives CDR1 SQVTM, CDR2 ANQGSEA. The CDR3, as DNA: TGCAGCGTCGGTCACTACTACGAGCAGTACTTC. This translates into CSVGHYYEQYF.

J is TRBJ2-1 and V is TRBV27, with 10 bases aligning to TRBD1. The CDR3 extends over 14 amino acids. Germline CDR1 and CDR2: MNHEY and SMNVEV (reference sequence). Trimming took 3 bases from V and 9 from J; bases not matched to a gene: 5. Here the CDR3 DNA reads TGTGCCAGCAGTTTCGGGACAGGGGCAGTTGAGCAGTTCTTC. As protein: CASSFGTGAVEQFF.

The chain joins TRBV5-1 to TRBJ1-2, with a weak D call TRBD1 (5 bases). The V end was cut by 0 bases, the J end by 0 bases, with 6 bases between. The CDR3 runs to 14 residues. Germline CDR1 and CDR2: SGHRS and YFSETQ. The CDR3, as DNA: TGCGCCAGCAGCTTGGGACAGCCTAACTATGGCTACACCTTC. It codes for CASSLGQPNYGYTF.

The chain employs TRBV5-4 and TRBJ2-4, with TRBD2 identical over 8 bases. Trimming at V came to 3 bases and at J to 3 bases, leaving 5 bases not matched to a gene. The CDR3 totals 15 residues. Germline V lookup: CDR1 SGHNT, CDR2 YYREEE (reference sequence). The CDR3 DNA follows: TGTGCCAGCAGCTCACGGCGGGGGGACAAAAACATTCAGTACTTC. This codes for CASSSRRGDKNIQYF.

The chain combines TRBV6-5 with TRBJ1-1; D is possibly TRBD1 (5 bases). Trimming removed 2 bases from V and 5 bases from J, with 15 bases in between. Germline V lookup: CDR1 MNHEY, CDR2 SVGAGI. The CDR3 is made up of 15 amino acids. This CDR3 reads CASSYGGVGGTEAFF. In nucleotides, the CDR3 is TGTGCCAGCAGTTACGGAGGGGTGGGGGGAACTGAAGCTTTCTTT.

The rearrangement joins TRBV7-9 to TRBJ2-7; 7 bases line up with TRBD1. The CDR3 runs to 16 residues. Germline V lookup: CDR1 SEHNR, CDR2 FQNEAQ (reference sequence). V lost 5 bases to trimming and J lost 1 base; unmatched junction nucleotides: 11. CDR3 in DNA: TGTGCCAGCAGCCAAACGGGACAGCTCGAATCCTACGAGCAGTACTTC. It encodes CASSQTGQLESYEQYF.

CDR3 in amino acids: CASSPRLGGGAGELFF. CDR3 in DNA: TGTGCCAGCAGCCCCAGACTGGGAGGAGGGGCCGGGGAGCTGTTTTTT. V usage is TRBV11-2 and J usage is TRBJ2-2, with a tentative D call TRBD2 (6 bases). Germline lookup yields CDR1 SGHAT and CDR2 FQNNGV. The CDR3 is made up of 16 amino acids. V was clipped by 5 bases and J by 6 bases, with 19 bases between them.

This chain links TRBV5-4 with TRBJ2-5; D is ambiguous. TRBJ2-7 explains the end of the DNA better; the J call may be wrong. CDR1 is SGHNT, CDR2 YYREEE, per germline (reference sequence). The CDR3 is 15 residues long. The CDR3 loop is CASSSAVRPSYEQYF. The CDR3 DNA is TGTGCCAGCAGCTCGGCGGTCAGACCCAGCTACGAGCAGTACTTC.

This chain joins TRBV27 and TRBJ2-2, with TRBD2 matching 11 bases. The CDR3 runs 16 residues. J gave up 2 bases and V 6 bases, and 5 bases lay outside the gene matches. The V gene's germline CDR1 is MNHEY and CDR2 SMNVEV (reference sequence). CDR3 loop: CASSPTSGRNTGELFF. CDR3 sequence (DNA): TGTGCCAGCAGCCCCACTAGCGGGAGAAACACCGGGGAGCTGTTTTTT.

The chain uses TRBV27 and TRBJ2-7, with 9 bases identical to TRBD1. Trimming took 3 bases from V and 1 from J; bases not matched to a gene: 4. The CDR3 loop spans 15 amino acids. From germline, CDR1 is MNHEY and CDR2 SMNVEV (reference sequence). In DNA, the CDR3 is TGTGCCAGCAGTTTTTCGGGACAGGGTTCCTACGAGCAGTACTTC. This sequence encodes CASSFSGQGSYEQYF.

As DNA, the CDR3 is TGTGCCAGCAGCCGACAGGGATCGGATGGCTACACCTTC. Translated, it gives CASSRQGSDGYTF. This chain joins TRBV7-2 and TRBJ1-2; 7 bases fit TRBD1. V was clipped by 5 bases and J by 6 bases; unmatched bases: 6. The V gene's germline CDR1 is SGHTA and CDR2 FQGNSA. This CDR3 comprises 13 residues.

The DNA for the CDR3 is TGCGCCAGCAGTGATGCTACTAGCGGGAGACAGCGAGGTTCCTACGAGCAGTACTTC. This sequence encodes CASSDATSGRQRGSYEQYF. This chain links TRBV10-2 with TRBJ2-7; 11 bases agree with TRBD2. V shed 3 bases and J 1 base; nucleotides not matched to a gene: 14. Germline V gives CDR1 WSHSY, CDR2 SAAADI. CDR3 size: 19 residues.

The chain links TRBV28 to TRBJ2-3, with 8 bases aligning to TRBD1. This CDR3 contains 14 residues. V lost 6 bases and J lost 4; bases outside the gene matches: 6. Germline V CDR1 and CDR2: MDHEN, SYDVKM. The CDR3 spells CASRNRGSADTQYF. DNA for the CDR3: TGTGCCAGCAGGAACAGGGGGTCGGCAGATACGCAGTATTTT. Full variable domain (missing parts from reference TRBV28 and TRBJ2-3): DVKVTQSSRYLVKRTGEKVFLECVQDMDHENMFWYRQDPGLGLRLIYFSYDVKMKEKGDIPEGYSVSREKKERFSLILESASTNQTSMYLCASRNRGSADTQYFGPGTRLTVL.

The chain carries TRBV4-2 and TRBJ1-4; 7 bases are a match to TRBD1. V gave up 0 bases and J gave up 2 bases; unmatched junction bases: 9. The CDR3 has 18 residues. The V gene's germline CDR1 is LGHNA and CDR2 YNFKEQ. Here the CDR3 DNA reads TGTGCCAGCAGCCAAGAGCCATCGGGACAGCTGACTAATGAAAAACTGTTTTTT. It translates to CASSQEPSGQLTNEKLFF.

The V and J genes are TRBV30 and TRBJ2-3, with a possible D match to TRBD1 (5 bases). The CDR3 spans 14 residues. The germline V gene has CDR1 GTSNPN and CDR2 SVGIG (reference sequence). V dropped 2 bases and J dropped 1 base, with 10 bases sitting between them. This chain's CDR3 is CAWSRGPGTDTQYF. The CDR3 DNA is TGTGCCTGGAGTAGGGGCCCCGGCACAGATACGCAGTATTTT.

The chain employs TRBV10-1 and TRBJ2-5; weak D call: TRBD2 (6 bases). CDR3 length: 13 amino acids. Germline V gives CDR1 WNHNN, CDR2 SYGVQD (reference sequence). V lost 5 bases and J 5 bases, leaving 12 bases between the germline ends. CDR3 amino acids: CASSRDSQETQYF. CDR3 in DNA: TGCGCCAGCAGTCGGGACTCCCAGGAGACCCAGTACTTC.

The chain has TRBV5-1 and TRBJ2-5; TRBD2 matches at 7 bases. Germline V gene sequence: CDR1 SGHRS, CDR2 YFSETQ. The J segment lost 1 base and the V segment lost 4 bases, leaving 7 bases of the junction unmatched. This CDR3 spans 15 amino acids. The CDR3 loop reads CASSPTAGTQETQYF. The CDR3 DNA follows: TGCGCCAGCAGCCCTACAGCGGGGACCCAAGAGACCCAGTACTTC.

About this clone itself: At one of its ends the junction is not consistent with the germline gene, which may arise from a read error. Other DNA sequences in this sample translate to the same CDR3. This chain links TRBV7-2 with TRBJ2-6, with D possibly TRBD1 on 6 matching bases. Germline loops: CDR1 SGHTA, CDR2 FQGNSA. This CDR3 has 16 residues. The CDR3 sequence is CASSSRTGPGANVLTF. Here the CDR3 DNA reads TGCGCCAGCAGCTCGAGAACAGGGCCTGGGGCCAACGTCCTGACTTTC.

The chain joins TRBV28 to TRBJ1-2; a possible D gene is TRBD1 (6 bases). The CDR3 sequence is 16 residues long. CDR1 and CDR2 (germline): MDHEN, SYDVKM. Trimming left V 1 base short and J 8 bases short, with 20 bases between. CDR3 DNA: TGTGCCAGCAGTTTATTTGGGGGGGCAGGGGCAGACGGCTACACCTTC. It codes for CASSLFGGAGADGYTF.

The V gene is TRBV27, the J gene TRBJ1-2; TRBD1 aligns across 10 bases. The CDR3 sequence is 13 residues long. J lost 4 bases, V lost 6 bases, and 2 bases had no gene match. Germline V lookup: CDR1 MNHEY, CDR2 SMNVEV (reference sequence). The CDR3 DNA follows: TGTGCCAGCAGGCGGACAGGGGGCTATGGCTACACCTTC. Protein product: CASRRTGGYGYTF.

Only a few counts were recorded for this clone. CDR3 sequence: CASSIETGTVGYEQYF. In DNA, the CDR3 is TGTGCCAGTAGTATAGAAACGGGAACAGTAGGCTACGAGCAGTACTTC. This chain uses TRBV19 with TRBJ2-7, with D tentatively TRBD2 (5 bases). Germline V lookup: CDR1 LNHDA, CDR2 SQIVND (reference sequence). The V gene lost 0 bases and the J gene lost 3 bases, with 15 bases spanning the gap. CDR3 length equals 16 residues. Full variable domain (rest looked up from reference TRBV19 and TRBJ2-7): DGGITQSPKYLFRKEGQNVTLSCEQNLNHDAMYWYRQDPGQGLRLIYYSQIVNDFQKGDIAEGYSVSREKKESFPLTVTSAQKNPTAFYLCASSIETGTVGYEQYFGPGTRLTVT.

Remarks on this clone: A read error may account for a junction end that differs from germline. The rearrangement links TRBV7-9 to TRBJ2-5; TRBD1 matches 9 bases. Germline lookup yields CDR1 SEHNR and CDR2 FQNEAQ (reference sequence). The CDR3 contains 14 residues. In DNA form, the CDR3 reads TGTTCCAGCAGCAAGGGACAGGGTTGGGAGACCCAGTACTTC. It yields the protein CSSSKGQGWETQYF.

The chain has TRBV30 and TRBJ2-3, with TRBD1 matching over 9 bases. CDR3 size: 17 residues. In germline, CDR1 is GTSNPN, CDR2 SVGIG (reference sequence). Germline trimming cut 4 bases from V and 2 bases from J; bases unmatched to any gene: 13. CDR3 sequence reads: CAWTKRGTGQTTDTQYF. In nucleotides, the CDR3 is TGTGCCTGGACCAAACGGGGGACAGGGCAAACCACAGATACGCAGTATTTT.

The chain joins TRBV4-3 to TRBJ1-5, with D possibly TRBD1 on 5 matching bases. V was trimmed by 0 bases and J by 6 bases, leaving 6 bases between them. The CDR3 covers 13 residues. Germline CDR1 reads LGHNA; CDR2 reads YSLEER. The CDR3 spells CASSQDRAQPQHF. Here the CDR3 DNA reads TGCGCCAGCAGCCAAGACAGGGCTCAGCCCCAGCATTTT.

The V and J genes are TRBV5-5 and TRBJ1-2; D call uncertain. The CDR3 has 16 residues. Germline values: CDR1 SGHKS, CDR2 YYEKEE (reference sequence). V shed 0 bases and J shed 0 bases, with 12 bases lying between them. CDR3 DNA: TGTGCCAGCAGCTTGGTTATCGGGGTTTCTAACTATGGCTACACCTTC. Its translation is CASSLVIGVSNYGYTF. The full variable domain, with the rest looked up from reference TRBV5-5 and TRBJ1-2, is DAGVTQSPTHLIKTRGQQVTLRCSPISGHKSVSWYQQVLGQGPQFIFQYYEKEERGRGNFPDRFSARQFPNYSSELNVNALLLGDSALYLCASSLVIGVSNYGYTFGSGTRLTVV.

Note on this clone: Other DNA sequences within the sample encode an identical CDR3. The J gene is TRBJ1-1, the V gene TRBV10-3; 10 bases are a match to TRBD1. The germline V gene encodes CDR1 ENHRY and CDR2 SYGVKD. The CDR3 totals 15 residues. Trimming removed 7 bases from V and 1 base from J; junction bases left unmatched: 6. The CDR3, as DNA: TGTGCCATCACTCGGACAGGGGGAGGGAACACTGAAGCTTTCTTT. Protein sequence: CAITRTGGGNTEAFF.

V gene TRBV10-2 combines with J gene TRBJ2-7; 10 nucleotides line up with TRBD2. The CDR3 runs to 14 residues. Germline V lookup: CDR1 WSHSY, CDR2 SAAADI. After removal of 7 bases from V and 4 bases from J, the junction contained 7 bases not matched to a gene. CDR3 sequence reads: CASTPSSGSYEQYF. CDR3 nucleotides: TGCGCCAGCACCCCATCTAGCGGGAGTTACGAGCAGTACTTC.

This rearrangement joins TRBV5-1 to TRBJ1-3, with a possible D match to TRBD1 (6 bases). The V end was cut by 4 bases, the J end by 0 bases, with 14 bases between. This CDR3 is 16 amino acids long. The germline CDR1 and CDR2 sequences are SGHRS and YFSETQ. The CDR3 bases are TGCGCCAGCAGCCCGGGACACGTAGGCTCTGGAAACACCATATATTTT. Amino acid sequence: CASSPGHVGSGNTIYF.

V gene TRBV11-3 combines with J gene TRBJ2-1, with TRBD2 identical over 8 bases. From germline, CDR1 is SGHNT and CDR2 YENEEA. The CDR3 runs to 16 residues. V lost 2 bases and J lost 7; bases outside the gene matches: 10. The CDR3 loop is CASSLNGGALINEQFF. The CDR3 coding sequence is TGTGCCAGCAGCTTAAACGGGGGGGCTCTTATAAATGAGCAGTTCTTC. Full variable domain (outside the CDR3, taken from reference TRBV11-3 and TRBJ2-1): EAGVVQSPRYKIIEKKQPVAFWCNPISGHNTLYWYLQNLGQGPELLIRYENEEAVDDSQLPKDRFSAERLKGVDSTLKIQPAELGDSAVYLCASSLNGGALINEQFFGPGTRLTVL.

The J gene is TRBJ2-1, the V gene TRBV7-9, with 7 bases matching TRBD1. Per the germline V gene, CDR1 is SEHNR and CDR2 is FQNEAQ (reference sequence). V gave up 1 base and J gave up 6 bases; unmatched junction bases: 6. CDR3 length: 15 residues. The CDR3 region is CASSLGTGELNEQFF. CDR3 nucleotides: TGTGCCAGCAGCTTAGGGACAGGCGAACTCAATGAGCAGTTCTTC.

This rearrangement joins TRBV28 to TRBJ1-5, with D perhaps TRBD1 (6 bases). Trimming removed 5 bases from V and 2 bases from J, with 13 bases in between. Germline V gives CDR1 MDHEN, CDR2 SYDVKM. The CDR3 totals 15 residues. CDR3 bases: TGTGCCAGCAGTCTGGACAGTGAGGGCAATCAGCCCCAGCATTTT. Translated, it gives CASSLDSEGNQPQHF.

The chain links TRBV29-1 to TRBJ1-2; 7 nucleotides agree with TRBD1. The CDR3 is 16 amino acids. Germline V lookup: CDR1 SQVTM, CDR2 ANQGSEA. V was clipped by 6 bases and J by 7 bases; unmatched bases: 20. CDR3 nucleotides: TGCAGCGTCGTTGACAGGGCTGCGTTATATCAAGGTGGCTACACCTTC. This encodes CSVVDRAALYQGGYTF.